This T cell receptor (beta chain) was identified during a study of T cell responses to AZD1222 COVID-19 vaccine. V lost 6 bases and J lost 6, with 9 bases in between. The V gene's germline CDR1 is SEHNR and CDR2 FQNEAQ (reference sequence). This CDR3 contains 13 residues. Sequenced by immunoSEQ multiplex PCR; TCRdb stores in-frame clones only, minus some. This table has approximately 110,000 clones, around 94% appearing once. The clonotype originates from an adult in good health. The chain carries TRBV7-9 and TRBJ1-6, with D perhaps matching TRBD1 (5 bases). The sample consisted of peripheral blood, taken on day 0 of AZD1222 vaccination. The CDR3 DNA reads TGTGCCAGCAGTCGGGACCTTAATTCACCCCTCCACTTT. Its translation is CASSRDLNSPLHF.